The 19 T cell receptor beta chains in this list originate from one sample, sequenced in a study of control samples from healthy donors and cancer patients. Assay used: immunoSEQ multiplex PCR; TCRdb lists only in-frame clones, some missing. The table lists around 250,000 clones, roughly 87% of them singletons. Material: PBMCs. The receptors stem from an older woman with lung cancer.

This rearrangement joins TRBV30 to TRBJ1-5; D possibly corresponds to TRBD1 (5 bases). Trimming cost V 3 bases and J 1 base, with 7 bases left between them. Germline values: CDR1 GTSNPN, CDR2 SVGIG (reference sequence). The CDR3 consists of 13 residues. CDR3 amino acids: CAWRRDSNQPQHF. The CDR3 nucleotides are TGTGCCTGGAGAAGGGACAGCAATCAGCCCCAGCATTTT. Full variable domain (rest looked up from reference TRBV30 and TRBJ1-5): SQTIHQWPATLVQPVGSPLSLECTVEGTSNPNLYWYRQAAGRGLQLLFYSVGIGQISSEVPQNLSASRPQDRQFILSSKKLLLSDSGFYLCAWRRDSNQPQHFGDGTRLSIL.

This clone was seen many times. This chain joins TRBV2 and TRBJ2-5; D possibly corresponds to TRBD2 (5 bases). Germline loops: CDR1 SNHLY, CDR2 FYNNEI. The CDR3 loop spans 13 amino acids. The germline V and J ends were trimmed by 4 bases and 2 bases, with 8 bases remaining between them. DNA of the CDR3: TGTGCCAGCAGTGTCGGGGATCAAGAGACCCAGTACTTC. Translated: CASSVGDQETQYF.

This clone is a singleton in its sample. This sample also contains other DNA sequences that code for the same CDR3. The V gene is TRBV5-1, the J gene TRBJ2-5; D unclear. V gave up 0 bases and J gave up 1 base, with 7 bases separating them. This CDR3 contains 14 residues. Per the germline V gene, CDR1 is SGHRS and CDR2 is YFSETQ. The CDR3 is CASSLGSAQETQYF. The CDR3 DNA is TGCGCCAGCAGCTTGGGGTCAGCCCAAGAGACCCAGTACTTC.

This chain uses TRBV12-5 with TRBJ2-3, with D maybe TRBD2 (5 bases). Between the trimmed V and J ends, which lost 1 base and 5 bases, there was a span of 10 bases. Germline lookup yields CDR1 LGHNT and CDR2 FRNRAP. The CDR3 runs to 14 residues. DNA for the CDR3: TGTGCTAGTGGTTTGGACCGGGCGGGAGATACGCAGTATTTT. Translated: CASGLDRAGDTQYF.

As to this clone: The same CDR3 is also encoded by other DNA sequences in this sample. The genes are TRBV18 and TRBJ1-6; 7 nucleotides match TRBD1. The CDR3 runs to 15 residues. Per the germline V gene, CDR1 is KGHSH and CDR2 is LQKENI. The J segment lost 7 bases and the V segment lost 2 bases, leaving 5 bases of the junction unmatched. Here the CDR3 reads CASSPVAGGNSPLHF. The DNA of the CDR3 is TGTGCCAGCTCACCAGTTGCAGGGGGGAATTCACCCCTCCACTTT.

DNA of the CDR3: TGTGCCAGCAGTGAATTCCCCGGACAGACCTCCTACGAGCAGTACTTC. Translation gives CASSEFPGQTSYEQYF. The chain recombines TRBV2 with TRBJ2-7; possibly TRBD1 for D (6 bases). There are 16 residues in the CDR3. Germline loops: CDR1 SNHLY, CDR2 FYNNEI. The V end lost 2 bases, the J end lost 0 bases, and 14 bases lay between the germline ends.

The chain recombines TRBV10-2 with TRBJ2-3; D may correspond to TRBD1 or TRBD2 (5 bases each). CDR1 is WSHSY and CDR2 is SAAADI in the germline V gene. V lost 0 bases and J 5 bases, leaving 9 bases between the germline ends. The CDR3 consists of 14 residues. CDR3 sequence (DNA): TGCGCCAGCAGTGAGTCGGGACCGCAAGATACGCAGTATTTT. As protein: CASSESGPQDTQYF.

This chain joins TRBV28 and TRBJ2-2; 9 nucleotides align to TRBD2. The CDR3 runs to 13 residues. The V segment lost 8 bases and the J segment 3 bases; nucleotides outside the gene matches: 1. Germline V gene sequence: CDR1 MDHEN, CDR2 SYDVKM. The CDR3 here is CASWTSDTGELFF. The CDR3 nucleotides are TGTGCCAGCTGGACTAGCGACACCGGGGAGCTGTTTTTT.

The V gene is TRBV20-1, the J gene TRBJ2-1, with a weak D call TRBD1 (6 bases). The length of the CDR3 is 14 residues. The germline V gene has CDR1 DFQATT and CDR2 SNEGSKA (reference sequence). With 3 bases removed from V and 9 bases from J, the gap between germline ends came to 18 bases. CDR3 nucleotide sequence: TGCAGTGCTAGTCCTGGGGGCGAAGTAGGTGAGCAGTTCTTC. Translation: CSASPGGEVGEQFF.

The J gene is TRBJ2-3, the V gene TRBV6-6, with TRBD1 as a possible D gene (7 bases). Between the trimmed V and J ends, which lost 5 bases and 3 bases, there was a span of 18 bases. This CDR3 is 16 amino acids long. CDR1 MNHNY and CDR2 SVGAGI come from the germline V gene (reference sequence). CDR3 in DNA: TGTGCCAGCAGTCTACACCGGGACAGCGGGACAGATACGCAGTATTTT. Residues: CASSLHRDSGTDTQYF.

DNA of the CDR3: TGTGCCAGCAGCGTCGGCGGAATCACAGATACGCAGTATTTT. Translating it yields CASSVGGITDTQYF. The V gene is TRBV9, the J gene TRBJ2-3; D remains unclear. Germline V CDR1 and CDR2: SGDLS, YYNGEE. Trimming pared 2 bases from V and 2 bases from J, leaving 9 bases between. The CDR3 covers 14 residues.

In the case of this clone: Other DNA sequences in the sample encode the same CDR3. CDR3 in DNA: TGCAGCGTTGAGGACAGCCGGGAGACCCAGTACTTC. This sequence encodes CSVEDSRETQYF. This chain connects TRBV29-1 to TRBJ2-5; tentatively, D is TRBD1 (6 bases). This CDR3 has 12 amino acids. Germline CDR1 and CDR2: SQVTM and ANQGSEA. V lost 3 bases and J 5 bases, leaving 10 bases between the germline ends.

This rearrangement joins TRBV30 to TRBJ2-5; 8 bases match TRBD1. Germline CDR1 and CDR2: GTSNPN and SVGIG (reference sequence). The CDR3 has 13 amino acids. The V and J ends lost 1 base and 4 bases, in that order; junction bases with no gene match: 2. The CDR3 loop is CAWSAGTGETQYF. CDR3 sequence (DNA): TGTGCCTGGAGTGCTGGGACAGGAGAGACCCAGTACTTC. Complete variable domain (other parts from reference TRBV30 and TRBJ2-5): SQTIHQWPATLVQPVGSPLSLECTVEGTSNPNLYWYRQAAGRGLQLLFYSVGIGQISSEVPQNLSASRPQDRQFILSSKKLLLSDSGFYLCAWSAGTGETQYFGPGTRLLVL.

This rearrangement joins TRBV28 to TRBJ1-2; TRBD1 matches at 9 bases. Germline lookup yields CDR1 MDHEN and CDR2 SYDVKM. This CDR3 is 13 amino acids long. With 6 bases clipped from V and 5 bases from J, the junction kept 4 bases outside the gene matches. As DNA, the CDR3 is TGTGCCAGCAGGCTGGGACAGGGATATGGCTACACCTTC. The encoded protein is CASRLGQGYGYTF.

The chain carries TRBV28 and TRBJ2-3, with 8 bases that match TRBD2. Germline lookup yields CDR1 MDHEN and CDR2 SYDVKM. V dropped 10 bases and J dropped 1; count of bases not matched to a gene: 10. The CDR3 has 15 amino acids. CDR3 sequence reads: CAITGGGVGTDTQYF. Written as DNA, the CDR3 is TGTGCCATCACCGGGGGGGGAGTCGGCACAGATACGCAGTATTTT.

CDR3 loop: CASSLGTSGRAEQFF. The CDR3 DNA is TGTGCCAGCAGCCTAGGGACTAGCGGGAGGGCCGAGCAGTTCTTC. The chain is built from TRBV7-7 and TRBJ2-1; 16 nucleotides align to TRBD2. Germline loops: CDR1 SSHAT, CDR2 FNYEAQ (reference sequence). After removal of 5 bases from V and 10 bases from J, the junction contained 5 bases not matched to a gene. The CDR3 spans 15 residues.

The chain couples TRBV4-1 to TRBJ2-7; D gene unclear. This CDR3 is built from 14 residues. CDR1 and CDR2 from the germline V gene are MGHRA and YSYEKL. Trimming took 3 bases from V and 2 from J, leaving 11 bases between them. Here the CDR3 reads CASSQFSVTYEQYF. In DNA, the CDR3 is TGCGCCAGCAGCCAGTTTTCAGTGACCTACGAGCAGTACTTC.

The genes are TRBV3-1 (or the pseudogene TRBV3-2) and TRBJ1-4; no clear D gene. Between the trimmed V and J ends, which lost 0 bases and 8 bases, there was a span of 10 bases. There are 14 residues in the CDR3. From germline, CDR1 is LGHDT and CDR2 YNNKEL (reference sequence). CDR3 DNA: TGTGCCAGCAGCCAAGATGGTGGTGGGGAAAAACTGTTTTTT. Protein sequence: CASSQDGGGEKLFF.

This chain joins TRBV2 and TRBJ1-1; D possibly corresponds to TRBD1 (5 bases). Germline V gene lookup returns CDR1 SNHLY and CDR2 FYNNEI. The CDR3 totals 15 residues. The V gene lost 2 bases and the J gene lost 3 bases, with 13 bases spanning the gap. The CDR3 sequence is CASSEIRVYDTEAFF. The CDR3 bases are TGTGCCAGCAGTGAAATCAGGGTGTACGACACTGAAGCTTTCTTT.